This is a list of T cell receptor beta chains from one sample in a study of cytomegalovirus exposure and HLA in healthy donors. Sequencing was performed with immunoSEQ multiplex PCR; in TCRdb, only in-frame clones are kept and a portion is missing. The table shows around 80,000 clones, with about 78% occurring only once. The sequenced sample consisted of PBMCs. All receptors derive from a man between 18 and 35 years old in good health and CMV-seropositive. CDR3s include the opening cysteine and the closing phenylalanine or tryptophan. The D gene is left open where the match is weak. Only some rows state a clone size, as once, few, many or a class for expanded clones.

J gene | V gene | D gene | clone size | CDR3 protein | CDR3 DNA
TRBJ2-1 | TRBV6-4 | - | - | CASSAPTPSYNEQFF | TGTGCCAGCAGTGCCCCTACCCCCTCCTACAATGAGCAGTTCTTC
TRBJ2-1 | TRBV5-4 | TRBD2 | - | CASSSGTSGRNEQFF | TGTGCCAGCAGTTCCGGGACTAGCGGGAGAAATGAGCAGTTCTTC
TRBJ2-7 | TRBV7-3 | TRBD1 | - | CASSLRQGPMREQYF | TGTGCCAGCAGCTTACGACAGGGACCTATGAGGGAGCAGTACTTC
TRBJ2-7 | TRBV29-1 | - | - | CSVRRGRIEQYF | TGCAGCGTTCGCAGGGGCCGGATCGAGCAGTACTTC
TRBJ2-1 | TRBV18 | TRBD1 | - | CASSSLGQGGFNEQFF | TGTGCCAGCTCATCTCTCGGACAGGGGGGATTCAATGAGCAGTTCTTC
TRBJ1-2 | TRBV28 | - | - | CASLGGSYGYTF | TGTGCCAGCCTTGGGGGGAGCTATGGCTACACCTTC
TRBJ1-5 | TRBV6-5 | - | - | CASSYSRRSVEPQHF | TGTGCCAGCAGTTACTCGAGGCGGTCGGTAGAGCCCCAGCATTTT
TRBJ2-7 | TRBV25-1 | - | few | CASSRSYEQYF | TGTGCCAGCAGTCGTTCCTACGAGCAGTACTTC
TRBJ2-3 | TRBV5-8 | TRBD1 | - | CASSFWLDRSTDTQYF | TGTGCCAGCAGCTTTTGGCTGGACAGGAGCACAGATACGCAGTATTTT
TRBJ1-5 | TRBV7-8 | - | few | CASSLVGGTYDQPQHF | TGTGCCAGCAGCTTAGTCGGGGGGACATACGATCAGCCCCAGCATTTT
TRBJ2-1 | TRBV7-9 | TRBD2 | once | CASSHTSSGSFDEQFF | TGTGCCAGCAGCCACACCTCTAGCGGGAGCTTCGACGAGCAGTTCTTC
TRBJ2-2 | TRBV10-2 | - | - | CASRRFSGDTGELFF | TGCGCCAGCAGACGGTTCTCAGGGGACACCGGGGAGCTGTTTTTT
TRBJ2-7 | TRBV28 | TRBD2 | - | CASRSTRLARDHPQYEQYF | TGTGCCAGCCGTTCGACCCGACTAGCTCGCGACCACCCGCAATACGAGCAGTACTTC
TRBJ2-3 | TRBV10-1 | - | few | CASSDRGTDTQYF | TGCGCCAGCAGTGACCGGGGCACAGATACGCAGTATTTT
TRBJ2-7 | TRBV4-1 | - | - | CASSPRRRAEQYF | TGCGCCAGCAGCCCTAGAAGGAGGGCCGAGCAGTACTTC
TRBJ1-4 | TRBV7-9 | - | - | CASSPSGIENEKLFF | TGTGCCAGCAGCCCCTCCGGGATTGAGAATGAAAAACTGTTTTTT
TRBJ2-7 | TRBV6-1 | - | - | CASSGLVPYEQYF | TGTGCCAGCAGTGGACTAGTTCCCTACGAGCAGTACTTC
TRBJ2-7 | TRBV7-8 | TRBD2 | - | CASSFQREAFYEQYF | TGTGCCAGCAGCTTCCAGCGGGAAGCTTTCTACGAGCAGTACTTC
TRBJ1-1 | TRBV2 | - | - | CASSELRVPSTEAFF | TGTGCCAGCAGTGAACTCAGGGTACCTAGCACTGAAGCTTTCTTT
TRBJ1-1 | TRBV7-8 | - | - | CASSPRGFAEAFF | TGTGCCAGCAGCCCGCGGGGGTTCGCTGAAGCTTTCTTT